This T cell receptor (beta chain) was found in a study of blood T cell repertoires in COVID-19. In the source study's methods: Amplification from reference gene primers served as the basis for estimated nucleated cell counts. Assay: immunoSEQ multiplex PCR; the TCRdb copy retains only in-frame clones and omits some. V, J and clone size were drawn from that table, and D and trimming were deduced from the DNA. The table has about 49,000 clones, around 83% seen once. This CDR3 contains 16 residues. The germline gives CDR1 SNHLY, CDR2 FYNNEI. Sequencing input: peripheral blood. The V call is TRBV2, the J call TRBJ1-2, with a weak D call TRBD1 (5 bases). This clonotype originated in a man aged 45 to 65 with acute or convalescent COVID-19. CDR3 sequence: CASGPAGGSANYGYTF. The CDR3 DNA reads TGTGCGTCAGGACCCGCGGGGGGATCAGCTAACTATGGCTACACCTTC.